This TCR beta chain comes out of a study of kidney transplant recipient with SARS-CoV-2 infection. The CDR3 loop spans 14 amino acids. V was pared by 0 bases and J by 4 bases, with 9 bases between. CDR1 SGHKS and CDR2 YYEKEE come from the germline V gene (reference sequence). TCRdb re-derived calls from the reads in MiXCR, one entry per CDR3 protein. The sample lists under 300,000 distinct CDR3 sequences, about 28% seen once, with roughly 7% in the top ten. This clonotype has a count of ten or more. The chain carries TRBV5-5 and TRBJ2-3; D ambiguous. The source material was a blood sample, sampled at baseline and between days 110 and 120 from a kidney transplant recipient. This sequence originates from a male patient between 25 and 39 years old who had COVID-19 and was a kidney transplant recipient. Some T cells may be supplied by the graft donor. The CDR3 loop reads CASSLGGPPDTQYF. The CDR3 DNA sequence: TGTGCCAGCAGCTTGGGAGGTCCCCCAGATACGCAGTATTTT.